A selection of T cell receptor beta chains follows, all from one sample in a study of cytomegalovirus exposure and HLA in healthy donors. The assay was immunoSEQ multiplex PCR, and TCRdb's table has in-frame clones only and misses some. The top ten clones hold 10% to 13% of a sample with about 94,000 clones, 70% to 85% of them seen once. Sequencing was carried out using PBMCs. The receptors were gathered from a human donor in good health. Each CDR3 is given with its conserved first and last residue. D genes are given only for firm matches. The listing skips clone size in some rows; elsewhere it reads once, few, many or a size class.

CDR3aa	CDR3nt	v_gene	j_gene	abundance	d_gene
CASSLAGGGETQYF	TGTGCCAGCAGCTTAGCGGGGGGTGGGGAGACCCAGTACTTC	TRBV7-2	TRBJ2-5	-	-
CASSVGENEQFF	TGTGCCAGCAGCGTAGGGGAGAATGAGCAGTTCTTC	TRBV9	TRBJ2-1	once	-
CASSFQGGMNTEAFF	TGTGCCAGCAGCTTCCAGGGAGGGATGAACACTGAAGCTTTCTTT	TRBV7-9	TRBJ1-1	-	-
CASSVETSGMYEQFF	TGTGCCAGCAGCGTAGAGACTAGCGGGATGTATGAGCAGTTCTTC	TRBV9	TRBJ2-1	-	TRBD2
CASSWGQNSNQPQHF	TGTGCCAGTAGTTGGGGACAGAATAGCAATCAGCCCCAGCATTTT	TRBV19	TRBJ1-5	once	TRBD1
CASSFSGGGGDTQYF	TGTGCCAGCAGCTTCAGCGGGGGGGGAGGGGATACGCAGTATTTT	TRBV7-2	TRBJ2-3	-	TRBD2
CASSSVPIPYEQYF	TGTGCCAGCAGCTCGGTCCCCATTCCCTACGAGCAGTACTTC	TRBV5-6	TRBJ2-7	once	-
CASSHGLAGGLNTGELFF	TGTGCCAGCAGTCACGGACTAGCGGGAGGATTGAACACCGGGGAGCTGTTTTTT	TRBV27	TRBJ2-2	-	TRBD2
CASSLFAGSGNSPLHF	TGTGCCAGCAGCTTGTTTGCGGGTTCGGGCAATTCACCCCTCCACTTT	TRBV5-8	TRBJ1-6	-	-
CASSFRGRPDQPQHF	TGTGCCAGCAGCTTCAGGGGGCGCCCCGATCAGCCCCAGCATTTT	TRBV5-6	TRBJ1-5	-	TRBD1
CASSQQGNTEAFF	TGTGCCAGCAGCCAACAGGGGAACACTGAAGCTTTCTTT	TRBV7-3	TRBJ1-1	-	-
CASSPGTLQETQYF	TGTGCCAGCAGCCCCGGGACTCTACAAGAGACCCAGTACTTC	TRBV5-6	TRBJ2-5	-	-
CASSSQQGVYGYTF	TGTGCCAGCAGCTCCCAACAGGGGGTCTATGGCTACACCTTC	TRBV5-4	TRBJ1-2	-	TRBD1
CASSLSASGNTDTQYF	TGTGCCAGCAGCTTGTCGGCTAGCGGCAACACAGATACGCAGTATTTT	TRBV5-4	TRBJ2-3	once	TRBD2
CASADSDEQYF	TGTGCCAGCGCGGACAGTGACGAGCAGTACTTC	TRBV7-9	TRBJ2-7	-	-
CASSSPDRDTQYF	TGTGCCAGCAGCTCGCCTGACAGAGATACGCAGTATTTT	TRBV5-4	TRBJ2-3	-	-
CASSVGQGAGQTQYF	TGTGCCAGCAGTGTGGGACAGGGGGCTGGCCAGACCCAGTACTTC	TRBV2	TRBJ2-5	-	TRBD1
CASSLLGLDTEAFF	TGTGCCAGCAGCTTACTGGGCTTGGACACTGAAGCTTTCTTT	TRBV11-2	TRBJ1-1	-	-
CASCTRTDTQYF	TGTGCCAGCTGTACCAGGACAGATACGCAGTATTTT	TRBV28	TRBJ2-3	-	-
CASSYGQNTEAFF	TGTGCCAGCAGTTATGGACAGAACACTGAAGCTTTCTTT	TRBV6-6	TRBJ1-1	-	-
CASSLSETAYNEQFF	TGTGCCAGCAGCTTATCCGAGACAGCCTACAATGAGCAGTTCTTC	TRBV7-9	TRBJ2-1	-	-
CASSDHAMAGGDEQYF	TGTGCCAGCAGCGACCACGCTATGGCGGGGGGTGACGAGCAGTACTTC	TRBV9	TRBJ2-7	-	TRBD2
CASSSGIQPQHF	TGTGCCAGCAGCTCGGGGATACAGCCCCAGCATTTT	TRBV7-9	TRBJ1-5	-	-
CASSGTGLNTEAFF	TGTGCCAGCAGCGGGACAGGATTGAACACTGAAGCTTTCTTT	TRBV11-2	TRBJ1-1	-	TRBD1
CASSVGSGANYGYTF	TGTGCCAGCAGCGTAGGGTCCGGAGCTAACTATGGCTACACCTTC	TRBV9	TRBJ1-2	few	-
CASSYIGQGGGRAAELFF	TGTGCCAGCTCGTACATCGGACAGGGAGGGGGCCGGGCGGCGGAGCTGTTTTTT	TRBV18	TRBJ2-2	-	-
CASSQAGADTQYF	TGTGCCAGCAGCCAGGCGGGGGCAGATACGCAGTATTTT	TRBV14	TRBJ2-3	-	TRBD2
CASSLRTSTDTQYF	TGTGCCAGCAGCTTACGTACTAGCACAGATACGCAGTATTTT	TRBV7-2	TRBJ2-3	-	-
CASTGAGQPQHF	TGTGCCAGCACAGGGGCAGGTCAGCCCCAGCATTTT	TRBV6-1	TRBJ1-5	-	-
CASSQDPNLAGGHPDTQYF	TGCGCCAGCAGCCAAGATCCCAATCTAGCGGGGGGGCACCCAGATACGCAGTATTTT	TRBV4-1	TRBJ2-3	-	TRBD2
CASSPQHGGYNEQFF	TGTGCCAGCTCACCGCAGCACGGGGGGTACAATGAGCAGTTCTTC	TRBV18	TRBJ2-1	once	TRBD2
CASSVGTSGYNEQFF	TGTGCCAGCAGCGTAGGTACTAGCGGTTACAATGAGCAGTTCTTC	TRBV9	TRBJ2-1	few	TRBD2
CASSYDSWTEKLFF	TGTGCCAGCAGTTATGACAGCTGGACTGAAAAACTGTTTTTT	TRBV6-5	TRBJ1-4	few	-
CASSQGEQYF	TGCGCCAGCAGCCAGGGGGAGCAGTACTTC	TRBV5-1	TRBJ2-7	-	-
CASSLDQGSEQFF	TGTGCCAGCAGCTTAGATCAGGGAAGCGAGCAGTTCTTC	TRBV11-3	TRBJ2-1	-	-
CASTPGNQPQHF	TGTGCCAGCACCCCGGGGAATCAGCCCCAGCATTTT	TRBV27	TRBJ1-5	-	-
CASSIRLASSYEQYF	TGTGCCAGTAGTATAAGACTAGCGTCCTCTTACGAGCAGTACTTC	TRBV19	TRBJ2-7	-	TRBD2
CASSSGNFQETQYF	TGCGCCAGCAGCTCAGGGAACTTCCAAGAGACCCAGTACTTC	TRBV5-1	TRBJ2-5	-	-
CASSIVGAPAGELFF	TGTGCCAGTAGTATAGTGGGGGCCCCGGCCGGGGAGCTGTTTTTT	TRBV19	TRBJ2-2	-	-
CASSQEGIYGYTF	TGTGCCAGCAGCCAGGAAGGAATCTATGGCTACACCTTC	TRBV7-9	TRBJ1-2	-	-
CASSLSYSYEQYF	TGTGCCAGCAGCTTAAGCTATTCCTACGAGCAGTACTTC	TRBV7-2	TRBJ2-7	once	-